The 31 T cell receptor beta chains below were found in one sample sequenced in a study of CD8+CD57+ T cells in acquired aplastic anemia. It was patients with CD8+CD57+ cell expansion by flow cytometry who were chosen for sequencing. Genomic DNA was employed as the template in profiling TCR beta VDJ and CDR3. TCRdb analysed the reads with MiXCR anew, one entry per CDR3 protein. The table has approximately 130,000 distinct CDR3 sequences, under 60% seen once; the top ten hold about 29%. Sample: sorted CD4+, CD8+, or CD8+CD57+ T cells (not recorded which) from PBMCs. Receptor source: a human donor with aplastic anemia.

This clonotype appeared a single time. The chain combines TRBV5-4 with TRBJ2-7; 11 bases match TRBD2. With V trimmed by 2 bases and J by 5 bases, 6 bases remained unmatched. There are 15 residues in the CDR3. Per the germline V gene, CDR1 is SGHNT and CDR2 is YYREEE (reference sequence). CDR3 coding DNA: TGTGCCAGCAGCTTAAACCTAGCGGGGGGCAACGAGCAGTACTTC. Protein sequence: CASSLNLAGGNEQYF.

The gene calls are TRBV10-3 and TRBJ2-7; possibly TRBD2 for D (5 bases). Per the germline V gene, CDR1 is ENHRY and CDR2 is SYGVKD. The V end lost 5 bases, the J end lost 3 bases, and 11 bases lay between the germline ends. This CDR3 comprises 13 residues. The DNA of the CDR3 is TGTGCCATCAGTCGAGCTAGCCACTACGAGCAGTACTTC. Amino acids: CAISRASHYEQYF.

This rearrangement joins TRBV25-1 to TRBJ2-2; the match to TRBD1 covers 9 bases. The V gene's germline CDR1 is MGHDK and CDR2 SYGVNS. This CDR3 has 15 residues. V was pared by 7 bases and J by 2 bases, with 5 bases of the junction left unmatched. The chain's CDR3 is CASKRTGENTGELFF. CDR3 nucleotides: TGTGCCAGCAAAAGGACAGGGGAAAACACCGGGGAGCTGTTTTTT. Together with reference TRBV25-1 and TRBJ2-2, the CDR3 gives the full variable domain: EADIYQTPRYLVIGTGKKITLECSQTMGHDKMYWYQQDPGMELHLIHYSYGVNSTEKGDLSSESTVSRIRTEHFPLTLESARPSHTSQYLCASKRTGENTGELFFGEGSRLTVL.

The genes are TRBV29-1 and TRBJ2-1, with 9 bases lining up with TRBD1. The trim removed 3 bases at V and 5 bases at J, leaving 8 bases unmatched. Germline lookup yields CDR1 SQVTM and CDR2 ANQGSEA. The CDR3 extends over 15 amino acids. The CDR3 bases are TGCAGCGTTGATACGGGACAGGGAGTACACAATGAGCAGTTCTTC. Protein product: CSVDTGQGVHNEQFF.

The table lists this clonotype with many counts. V is TRBV5-1 and J is TRBJ2-7; TRBD1 might be the D (6 bases). The CDR3 is 15 residues long. The V end lost 1 base, the J end lost 4 bases, and 15 bases lay between the germline ends. The V gene's germline CDR1 is SGHRS and CDR2 YFSETQ. The CDR3 coding sequence is TGCGCCAGCAGCTTGCATCAGGGGCTCCGATACGAGCAGTACTTC. It is translated as CASSLHQGLRYEQYF.

The chain employs TRBV5-6 and TRBJ1-1; D perhaps matches TRBD1 (5 bases). V was trimmed by 4 bases and J by 7 bases, leaving 17 bases between them. CDR1 is SGHDT, CDR2 YYEEEE, per germline. The CDR3 length is 14 residues. The CDR3 protein is CASSGTGLSNEAFF. The CDR3 coding sequence is TGTGCCAGCAGCGGTACAGGTTTATCCAATGAAGCTTTCTTT.

The rearrangement uses TRBV9 and TRBJ2-1; TRBD2 matches 7 bases. This CDR3 region has 18 residues. The ends lost 0 bases at V and 7 bases at J; junction bases unmatched: 16. The germline V gene has CDR1 SGDLS and CDR2 YYNGEE. The CDR3 loop reads CASSVVRSGEGRRNEQFF. CDR3 DNA sequence: TGTGCCAGCAGCGTAGTGAGGTCGGGGGAGGGCCGTCGGAATGAGCAGTTCTTC. The full variable domain, rest sourced from reference TRBV9 and TRBJ2-1, is DSGVTQTPKHLITATGQRVTLRCSPRSGDLSVYWYQQSLDQGLQFLIQYYNGEERAKGNILERFSAQQFPDLHSELNLSSLELGDSALYFCASSVVRSGEGRRNEQFFGPGTRLTVL.

V usage is TRBV19 and J usage is TRBJ2-1; D remains unclear. From germline, CDR1 is LNHDA and CDR2 SQIVND (reference sequence). This CDR3 region has 13 residues. The V and J ends lost 5 bases and 4 bases respectively, with 9 bases between them. CDR3 amino acids: CASSGVSYNEQFF. CDR3 bases: TGTGCCAGTAGTGGGGTCAGTTACAATGAGCAGTTCTTC.

Relative to its sample, this clonotype is medium-sized. The chain uses TRBV20-1 and TRBJ2-1, with a tentative D call TRBD2 (5 bases). V was trimmed by 3 bases and J by 8 bases, leaving 11 bases between them. The CDR3 sequence is 12 residues long. In germline, CDR1 is DFQATT, CDR2 SNEGSKA (reference sequence). As DNA, the CDR3 is TGCAGTGCTAGGTCTCGGGAATATGAGCAGTTCTTC. Protein product: CSARSREYEQFF.

CDR3 nucleotides: TGCAGTGCTAGGAGGGGGACAGAATCAAGATATGGCTACACCTTC. Protein: CSARRGTESRYGYTF. The rearrangement joins TRBV20-1 to TRBJ1-2; 7 bases map to TRBD1. The CDR3 covers 15 residues. Germline V lookup: CDR1 DFQATT, CDR2 SNEGSKA (reference sequence). V dropped 3 bases and J dropped 5; count of bases not matched to a gene: 12.

This clonotype was seen a single time. The chain uses TRBV14 and TRBJ2-7; 7 nucleotides match TRBD1. The CDR3 is 14 amino acids. V trimming: 1 base; J trimming: 7 bases; junction bases outside the gene matches: 7. The germline V gene has CDR1 SGHDN and CDR2 FVKESK. CDR3 amino acids: CASSQGQGTGEQYF. The CDR3 DNA follows: TGTGCCAGCAGCCAAGGACAGGGAACGGGGGAGCAGTACTTC.

The chain employs TRBV20-1 and TRBJ2-1; 10 bases align to TRBD2. Trimming took 3 bases from V and 5 from J; bases not matched to a gene: 16. This CDR3 contains 18 residues. CDR1 and CDR2 from the germline V gene are DFQATT and SNEGSKA (reference sequence). DNA for the CDR3: TGCAGTGCTAGGGTCTTCGGCCTAGCGGGGGAGCGGGACAATGAGCAGTTCTTC. Translation gives CSARVFGLAGERDNEQFF.

For this clonotype: Possible read error: a much larger clone is one base away. J is TRBJ2-7 and V is TRBV11-2; the match to TRBD1 covers 10 bases. The length of the CDR3 is 15 residues. J gave up 6 bases and V 4 bases, and 9 bases lay outside the gene matches. CDR1 SGHAT and CDR2 FQNNGV come from the germline V gene. The CDR3 nucleotides are TGTGCCAGCAGCTACCGGACAGGGGGTATCTGCGAGCAGTACTTC. As protein: CASSYRTGGICEQYF.

The chain has TRBV11-2 and TRBJ2-5; possible D gene TRBD1, 5 bases. There are 15 residues in the CDR3. Trimming left V 1 base short and J 1 base short, with 10 bases between. Per the germline V gene, CDR1 is SGHAT and CDR2 is FQNNGV. CDR3 nucleotide sequence: TGTGCCAGCAGCTTAGTGACACAGGCCCAAGAGACCCAGTACTTC. As protein: CASSLVTQAQETQYF. Combining the CDR3 with reference TRBV11-2 and TRBJ2-5 gives the whole variable domain EAGVAQSPRYKIIEKRQSVAFWCNPISGHATLYWYQQILGQGPKLLIQFQNNGVVDDSQLPKDRFSAERLKGVDSTLKIQPAKLEDSAVYLCASSLVTQAQETQYFGPGTRLLVL.

This clonotype was detected a few times. The chain is built from TRBV20-1 and TRBJ1-6; D is perhaps TRBD1 (5 bases). V lost 6 bases, J lost 10 bases, and 19 bases lay in between. The CDR3 runs 14 residues. CDR1 and CDR2 from the germline V gene are DFQATT and SNEGSKA (reference sequence). CDR3 loop: CSASGGIKKSPLHF. The CDR3 DNA follows: TGCAGTGCAAGCGGGGGTATAAAGAAGTCACCCCTCCACTTT.

Note on this clonotype: Sequence at one end of the junction differs from germline and may be a read error. The chain combines TRBV12-3 or TRBV12-4 with TRBJ2-2; 8 bases agree with TRBD2. This CDR3 has 14 amino acids. CDR3 sequence reads: CASSEGGESGGLFF. The CDR3 coding sequence is TGTGCCAGCAGTGAAGGTGGGGAGAGCGGGGGGCTGTTTTTT.

The chain uses TRBV15 and TRBJ1-2; possible D gene TRBD1, 6 bases. This CDR3 contains 15 residues. The germline CDR1 and CDR2 sequences are LNHNV and YYDKDF (reference sequence). With 8 bases removed from V and 4 bases from J, the gap between germline ends came to 20 bases. In DNA, the CDR3 is TGTGCCACCCAAAAGGGCCAGGACAGATCCTATGGCTACACCTTC. Protein product: CATQKGQDRSYGYTF.

This clonotype came up many times. The chain combines TRBV5-1 with TRBJ2-4; TRBD1 is a possible D gene (5 bases). Germline V lookup: CDR1 SGHRS, CDR2 YFSETQ. V was shortened by 4 bases and J by 8 bases, with 13 bases between the two germline ends. The CDR3 is 13 residues long. The CDR3 bases are TGCGCCAGCAGCCTAAAGGGGTGGGACATTCAGTACTTC. Its protein is CASSLKGWDIQYF. The full variable domain, its missing parts supplied by reference TRBV5-1 and TRBJ2-4, is KAGVTQTPRYLIKTRGQQVTLSCSPISGHRSVSWYQQTPGQGLQFLFEYFSETQRNKGNFPGRFSGRQFSNSRSEMNVSTLELGDSALYLCASSLKGWDIQYFGAGTRLSVL.

This clonotype has a single count. The rearrangement joins TRBV5-1 to TRBJ1-1, with 10 bases aligning to TRBD1. V dropped 2 bases and J dropped 1; count of bases not matched to a gene: 2. Germline-derived CDR1 and CDR2 are SGHRS and YFSETQ. This CDR3 is built from 15 residues. The CDR3 here is CASSLGTGANTEAFF. DNA of the CDR3: TGCGCCAGCAGCTTAGGGACAGGGGCGAACACTGAAGCTTTCTTT.

This rearrangement joins TRBV4-3 to TRBJ2-1, with D possibly matching TRBD2 (6 bases). The V gene lost 1 base and the J gene lost 0 bases, with 7 bases spanning the gap. CDR3 length equals 15 residues. Germline CDR1 and CDR2: LGHNA and YSLEER. The CDR3 here is CASSQGGDSYNEQFF. Written as DNA, the CDR3 is TGCGCCAGCAGCCAAGGCGGGGACTCCTACAATGAGCAGTTCTTC.

The chain carries TRBV19 and TRBJ1-6, with D hard to call. Looked up from germline, CDR1 is LNHDA and CDR2 is SQIVND (reference sequence). CDR3 length equals 13 residues. The chain's CDR3 is CAPSLVVGSPLHF. CDR3 nucleotide sequence: TGTGCTCCCAGCCTGGTGGTCGGTTCACCCCTCCACTTT.

The rearrangement joins TRBV11-1 to TRBJ2-1; 11 positions match TRBD1. The J call could be wrong; TRBJ2-5 is a better fit for the DNA end. The CDR3 totals 17 residues. Germline-derived CDR1 and CDR2 are SGHAT and FQDESV (reference sequence). CDR3 in amino acids: CASSPFPGTGGWETQYF. The CDR3 nucleotides read TGTGCCAGCAGTCCCTTTCCCGGGACAGGGGGTTGGGAGACCCAGTACTTC.

This clonotype occurred many times. The genes are TRBV5-6 and TRBJ2-7; D remains ambiguous. Trimming removed 1 base at V and 0 bases at J, with 5 bases between. This CDR3 region has 13 residues. Per germline, CDR1 SGHDT and CDR2 YYEEEE. DNA for the CDR3: TGTGCCAGCAGCTTGCAGAGCTCCTACGAGCAGTACTTC. Translating it yields CASSLQSSYEQYF. Variable domain in full (rest from reference TRBV5-6 and TRBJ2-7): DAGVTQSPTHLIKTRGQQVTLRCSPKSGHDTVSWYQQALGQGPQFIFQYYEEEERQRGNFPDRFSGHQFPNYSSELNVNALLLGDSALYLCASSLQSSYEQYFGPGTRLTVT.

This sequence joins TRBV11-2 and TRBJ1-6; 9 nucleotides agree with TRBD1. The CDR3 runs to 16 residues. The ends lost 5 bases at V and 10 bases at J; junction bases unmatched: 12. Germline V gene sequence: CDR1 SGHAT, CDR2 FQNNGV. CDR3 region: CASSTPRDRARSPLHF. For the CDR3, the DNA is TGTGCCAGCAGCACACCCCGGGACAGGGCGCGGTCACCCCTCCACTTT. Drawing the rest from reference TRBV11-2 and TRBJ1-6, the complete variable domain is EAGVAQSPRYKIIEKRQSVAFWCNPISGHATLYWYQQILGQGPKLLIQFQNNGVVDDSQLPKDRFSAERLKGVDSTLKIQPAKLEDSAVYLCASSTPRDRARSPLHFGNGTRLTVT.

A single count supports this clonotype. The junction departs from the called germline gene at one end, perhaps through a read error. This chain connects TRBV9 to TRBJ2-1; D is perhaps TRBD1 (6 bases). CDR1 SGDLS and CDR2 YYNGEE come from the germline V gene. The CDR3 has 15 residues. CDR3 nucleotides: TGTGCCAGCAGCGTTGGACAGAGCTCCTGCAATGAGCAGTTCTTC. Translation gives CASSVGQSSCNEQFF.

This chain connects TRBV10-3 to TRBJ2-1, with D uncertain. Germline V gene lookup returns CDR1 ENHRY and CDR2 SYGVKD. This CDR3 spans 13 amino acids. Trimming stripped 3 bases from V and 10 bases from J, with 13 bases between. CDR3 DNA: TGTGCCATCAGTGACCCTCTCCAGGAGGAGCAGTTCTTC. Protein sequence: CAISDPLQEEQFF.

Points on this clonotype: A junction boundary mismatches the germline segment, possibly from a read error. The chain uses TRBV20-1 and TRBJ1-1; no definite D call. Germline CDR1 reads DFQATT; CDR2 reads SNEGSKA (reference sequence). This CDR3 contains 15 residues. In nucleotides, the CDR3 is TGCAGTGCTAGAGATCTAGGGATGTGTGACACTGAAGCTTCCTTT. Residues: CSARDLGMCDTEASF.

The rearrangement uses TRBV19 and TRBJ2-7; no clear D. This CDR3 is 13 amino acids long. Germline CDR1 LNHDA, CDR2 SQIVND (reference sequence). V lost 2 bases to trimming and J lost 2 bases, with 7 bases between them. CDR3 coding DNA: TGTGCCAGTAGTATAAATGGACCCTACGAGCAGTACTTC. Translating it yields CASSINGPYEQYF.

Of note for this clonotype: A read error may produce the germline difference seen at one junction end. This sequence joins TRBV6-1 and TRBJ2-7; a weak D match, TRBD2 (6 bases). This CDR3 has 14 amino acids. The germline CDR1 and CDR2 sequences are MNHNS and SASEGT. CDR3: CASSEARRVIPVDF. The CDR3 DNA follows: TGTGCCAGCAGTGAAGCCAGGAGGGTTATCCCCGTAGACTTC.

V is TRBV27 and J is TRBJ1-1; 8 nucleotides align to TRBD1. The CDR3 contains 12 residues. CDR1 and CDR2 (germline): MNHEY, SMNVEV (reference sequence). J gave up 10 bases and V 6 bases, and 7 bases lay outside the gene matches. In DNA form, the CDR3 reads TGTGCCAGCAGGGTAACAGGGGGGACAGCTTTCTTT. Translating it yields CASRVTGGTAFF.

This clonotype was counted ten times or more. This chain connects TRBV5-5 to TRBJ2-2; D is unresolved. Germline values: CDR1 SGHKS, CDR2 YYEKEE (reference sequence). V was pared by 1 base and J by 3 bases, with 7 bases between. The CDR3 sequence is 14 residues long. CDR3 sequence: CASSLSRYTGELFF. Written as DNA, the CDR3 is TGTGCCAGCAGCTTGTCCAGATACACCGGGGAGCTGTTTTTT.